The clone carrying this TCR beta chain was counted between two and nine times. Its antigen is not known. This sample was taken from a study of blood T cells in healthy people across ages. Study-wide results and limits: Correlation between TCR beta diversity and naive T cell percentage was strong. No conclusive comparison of naive versus antigen-experienced cells was possible with unsorted PBMCs.

V was clipped by 4 bases and J by 3 bases, with 15 bases between them. In germline, CDR1 is DFQATT, CDR2 SNEGSKA (reference sequence). This CDR3 has 14 residues. Healthy Caucasians from Russia aged about 6 to 100 served as donors. Each donor had about 9.6 milliliters of peripheral blood drawn. Primers used in a second PCR of about 6 to 12 cycles were a sample-barcoded 5' primer and a J-beta primer mix. TCRdb recomputed calls from the 5' RACE reads with MiXCR, one row per CDR3 protein. Of about 2 million distinct CDR3 sequences in the sample, about 49% were seen once. The chain joins TRBV20-1 to TRBJ1-2, with D unclear. The clonotype originates from a woman aged 40-49 years in good health. Sequencing used blood. The DNA for the CDR3 is TGCAGTGCTACCTCGGTGGAAGGGTACTATGGCTACACCTTC. This encodes CSATSVEGYYGYTF.